These 25 T cell receptor beta chains were all obtained from the same sample, sequenced in a study of T-cell reconstitution after alpha-beta-depleted transplantation in children. Researchers prepared the TCRbeta library using unique molecular identifiers, the study reports. In TCRdb, the PCR reads were re-called with MiXCR into one record per CDR3 protein. The sample lists 500,000 to 750,000 distinct CDR3 sequences; approximately 30% were seen once. The sample here was PBMCs, taken before TCRalphabeta/CD19-depleted stem cell transplant. The origin of the receptors is a boy younger than two with Wiskott-Aldrich syndrome, due to receive a stem cell transplant.

This chain connects TRBV28 to TRBJ1-2; D is uncertain. Trimming shortened V by 5 bases and J by 2 bases, and 9 bases separated the two germline ends. The CDR3 length is 13 residues. Looked up from germline, CDR1 is MDHEN and CDR2 is SYDVKM. This chain's CDR3 is CASSRLGNYGYTF. CDR3 in DNA: TGTGCCAGCAGTCGACTGGGAAACTATGGCTACACCTTC.

The rearrangement uses TRBV5-1 and TRBJ2-3; D perhaps matches TRBD2 (6 bases). CDR1 and CDR2 (germline): SGHRS, YFSETQ. V lost 4 bases to trimming and J lost 7 bases, with 19 bases between them. This CDR3 is built from 15 residues. CDR3 nucleotides: TGCGCCAGCAGCCCCTCGGGACTTACAAAAAATACGCAGTATTTT. Its protein product is CASSPSGLTKNTQYF.

V is TRBV24-1 and J is TRBJ2-1; the D call may be TRBD1 or TRBD2 (6 bases each). Germline V CDR1 and CDR2: KGHDR, SFDVKD. This CDR3 has 16 amino acids. V gave up 3 bases and J gave up 12 bases, with 23 bases separating them. CDR3: CATSDTGTMGGKGQFF. CDR3 in DNA: TGTGCCACCAGTGATACCGGGACAATGGGCGGGAAGGGGCAGTTCTTC.

This clonotype appeared a few times. The genes are TRBV20-1 and TRBJ1-2; D perhaps matches TRBD1 (5 bases). CDR1 and CDR2 from the germline V gene are DFQATT and SNEGSKA (reference sequence). This CDR3 region has 16 residues. Trimming shortened V by 1 base and J by 3 bases, and 18 bases separated the two germline ends. The CDR3 reads CSARATGIRIYYGYTF. CDR3 coding DNA: TGCAGTGCTAGAGCAACAGGAATCCGGATCTACTATGGCTACACCTTC.

The chain employs TRBV5-5 and TRBJ1-2, with 7 nucleotides matching TRBD1. CDR3 size: 13 residues. V gave up 4 bases and J gave up 6 bases; unmatched junction bases: 6. Germline V lookup: CDR1 SGHKS, CDR2 YYEKEE (reference sequence). The CDR3 protein is CASSLQGIDGYTF. The DNA of the CDR3 is TGTGCCAGCAGCCTACAGGGGATCGATGGCTACACCTTC.

V is TRBV4-1 and J is TRBJ2-5; no definite D call. V lost 1 base, J lost 2 bases, and 14 bases lay in between. Per germline, CDR1 MGHRA and CDR2 YSYEKL. The CDR3 totals 16 residues. CDR3 sequence reads: CASSQGAYVGQETQYF. The CDR3 nucleotides read TGCGCCAGCAGCCAAGGGGCGTACGTGGGGCAAGAGACCCAGTACTTC.

This clonotype was found a few times. This chain joins TRBV5-1 and TRBJ2-1; 8 nucleotides line up with TRBD2. The CDR3 is 15 residues long. J gave up 3 bases and V 4 bases, and 6 bases lay outside the gene matches. Germline loops: CDR1 SGHRS, CDR2 YFSETQ. For the CDR3, the DNA is TGCGCCAGCAGCCGGGACGGGACTAGCTACAATGAGCAGTTCTTC. As protein: CASSRDGTSYNEQFF.

The rearrangement uses TRBV5-1 and TRBJ2-7; D not certain. The germline V gene encodes CDR1 SGHRS and CDR2 YFSETQ. The CDR3 runs to 14 residues. Trimming stripped 0 bases from V and 3 bases from J, with 10 bases between. The CDR3 DNA reads as TGCGCCAGCAGCTTGGCTGGAGTCTTCTACGAGCAGTACTTC. Residues: CASSLAGVFYEQYF.

This clonotype was seen only a few times. The chain joins TRBV11-2 to TRBJ1-6, with D perhaps matching TRBD1 (5 bases). CDR3 size: 13 residues. V was cut by 0 bases and J by 11 bases, with 8 bases left in between. The V gene's germline CDR1 is SGHAT and CDR2 FQNNGV. Here the CDR3 reads CASSLDSGPPLHF. For the CDR3, the DNA is TGTGCCAGCAGCTTAGATTCAGGGCCACCCCTCCACTTT.

V gene TRBV5-1 combines with J gene TRBJ2-1; possible D gene TRBD2, 5 bases. The germline V gene encodes CDR1 SGHRS and CDR2 YFSETQ. Trimming removed 0 bases from V and 3 bases from J, with 16 bases in between. This CDR3 spans 17 amino acids. CDR3 in DNA: TGCGCCAGCAGCTTGGAGTTTAGTGGCGGACTCTACAATGAGCAGTTCTTC. It is translated as CASSLEFSGGLYNEQFF. Combining the CDR3 with reference TRBV5-1 and TRBJ2-1 gives the whole variable domain KAGVTQTPRYLIKTRGQQVTLSCSPISGHRSVSWYQQTPGQGLQFLFEYFSETQRNKGNFPGRFSGRQFSNSRSEMNVSTLELGDSALYLCASSLEFSGGLYNEQFFGPGTRLTVL.

The V gene is TRBV12-3 or TRBV12-4, the J gene TRBJ2-5; 14 bases agree with TRBD2. J lost 6 bases, V lost 6 bases, and 9 bases had no gene match. The CDR3 contains 16 residues. CDR3 sequence reads: CASSLTSGRAQKTQYF. In nucleotides, the CDR3 is TGTGCCAGCAGCTTGACTAGCGGGAGGGCCCAGAAGACCCAGTACTTC.

This rearrangement joins TRBV5-4 to TRBJ2-1; 7 positions agree with TRBD2. Germline V CDR1 and CDR2: SGHNT, YYREEE (reference sequence). Losses at the gene ends were 2 bases for V and 0 bases for J; bases not matched to a gene: 14. The CDR3 runs to 19 residues. The CDR3 here is CASSLRGGAGAVSYNEQFF. Written as DNA, the CDR3 is TGTGCCAGCAGCTTAAGAGGCGGCGCGGGAGCGGTCTCCTACAATGAGCAGTTCTTC.

The chain carries TRBV20-1 and TRBJ1-1, with D tentatively TRBD1 (5 bases). V was clipped by 2 bases and J by 6 bases, with 10 bases between them. The V gene's germline CDR1 is DFQATT and CDR2 SNEGSKA (reference sequence). This CDR3 comprises 12 residues. CDR3 region: CSARPDSAEAFF. CDR3 DNA sequence: TGCAGTGCTAGACCCGACAGTGCTGAAGCTTTCTTT.

The genes are TRBV18 and TRBJ2-7, with TRBD2 matching 7 bases. Germline CDR1 reads KGHSH; CDR2 reads LQKENI. The CDR3 is made up of 14 amino acids. V trimming: 3 bases; J trimming: 2 bases; junction bases outside the gene matches: 4. The CDR3 is CASSPGGTTYEQYF. The CDR3 bases are TGTGCCAGCTCACCGGGAGGGACGACCTACGAGCAGTACTTC.

V usage is TRBV7-9 and J usage is TRBJ2-5; D perhaps matches TRBD2 (6 bases). The germline CDR1 and CDR2 sequences are SEHNR and FQNEAQ (reference sequence). The germline V and J ends were trimmed by 5 bases and 5 bases, with 15 bases remaining between them. The CDR3 spans 14 residues. The CDR3: CASSARLVSETQYF. For the CDR3, the DNA is TGTGCCAGCAGCGCCCGACTAGTTTCCGAGACCCAGTACTTC. Variable domain in full (rest from reference TRBV7-9 and TRBJ2-5): DTGVSQNPRHKITKRGQNVTFRCDPISEHNRLYWYRQTLGQGPEFLTYFQNEAQLEKSRLLSDRFSAERPKGSFSTLEIQRTEQGDSAMYLCASSARLVSETQYFGPGTRLLVL.

The rearrangement joins TRBV20-1 to TRBJ2-5; D call uncertain. The germline V gene encodes CDR1 DFQATT and CDR2 SNEGSKA (reference sequence). There are 13 residues in the CDR3. The V end lost 4 bases, the J end lost 5 bases, and 14 bases lay between the germline ends. The CDR3 loop is CSAISPPWETQYF. The CDR3 region has the DNA TGCAGTGCTATATCCCCCCCTTGGGAGACCCAGTACTTC.

The count of this clonotype is one. The chain recombines TRBV28 with TRBJ2-4, with a weak D call TRBD1 (6 bases). This CDR3 region has 16 residues. Germline assignment: CDR1 MDHEN and CDR2 SYDVKM. With 3 bases removed from V and 1 base from J, the gap between germline ends came to 13 bases. The CDR3 here is CASSLPQGFAKNIQYF. For the CDR3, the DNA is TGTGCCAGCAGTTTGCCCCAGGGGTTCGCCAAAAACATTCAGTACTTC.

This clonotype appeared a single time. The chain employs TRBV7-8 and TRBJ2-5; 12 nucleotides align to TRBD2. The trim removed 5 bases at V and 2 bases at J, leaving 3 bases unmatched. The CDR3 runs 15 residues. Germline V gene lookup returns CDR1 SGHVS and CDR2 FQNEAQ. As DNA, the CDR3 is TGTGCCAGCAGCAAAGGACTAGCGGGACAAGAGACCCAGTACTTC. Amino acids: CASSKGLAGQETQYF.

The chain joins TRBV9 to TRBJ2-4; 10 bases are shared with TRBD1. Germline assignment: CDR1 SGDLS and CDR2 YYNGEE. This CDR3 region has 14 residues. V lost 2 bases, J lost 9 bases, and 5 bases stayed unmatched. The CDR3: CASSVGQGFSIQYF. The CDR3 DNA reads TGTGCCAGCAGCGTGGGACAGGGGTTCAGCATTCAGTACTTC.

The chain links TRBV7-9 to TRBJ2-4; D gene uncertain. CDR3 length: 12 amino acids. CDR1 is SEHNR, CDR2 FQNEAQ, per germline (reference sequence). V was cut by 5 bases and J by 4 bases, with 6 bases left in between. This chain's CDR3 is CASSGIKNIQYF. In nucleotides, the CDR3 is TGTGCCAGCAGCGGTATTAAAAACATTCAGTACTTC.

V and J are TRBV11-3 and TRBJ1-1, with 11 bases that match TRBD1. After removal of 2 bases from V and 3 bases from J, the junction contained 8 bases not matched to a gene. Germline V CDR1 and CDR2: SGHNT, YENEEA. The CDR3 runs 17 residues. For the CDR3, the DNA is TGTGCCAGCAGCTTAAAGGGACAGGGGGAAGAGGACACTGAAGCTTTCTTT. It is translated as CASSLKGQGEEDTEAFF. Drawing the rest from reference TRBV11-3 and TRBJ1-1, the complete variable domain is EAGVVQSPRYKIIEKKQPVAFWCNPISGHNTLYWYLQNLGQGPELLIRYENEEAVDDSQLPKDRFSAERLKGVDSTLKIQPAELGDSAVYLCASSLKGQGEEDTEAFFGQGTRLTVV.

This clonotype appeared a few times. The chain combines TRBV29-1 with TRBJ1-2; TRBD1 agrees at 11 bases. Germline V gene lookup returns CDR1 SQVTM and CDR2 ANQGSEA. V lost 5 bases to trimming and J lost 1 base; unmatched junction nucleotides: 6. This CDR3 is 15 amino acids long. CDR3 sequence: CSVRGQGDFNYGYTF. CDR3 in DNA: TGCAGCGTTCGGGGACAGGGGGATTTTAACTATGGCTACACCTTC.

CDR3 coding DNA: TGTGCCACAAAGTGGGGGGGAATAGGCAATCAGCCCCAGCATTTT. It encodes CATKWGGIGNQPQHF. This chain joins TRBV28 and TRBJ1-5, with D perhaps matching TRBD1 (5 bases). Germline CDR1 is MDHEN and CDR2 is SYDVKM. The V gene lost 10 bases and the J gene lost 2 bases, with 18 bases spanning the gap. This CDR3 comprises 15 residues.

The rearrangement uses TRBV5-1 and TRBJ2-6; either TRBD1 or TRBD2 may fit D (5 bases each). The CDR3 loop spans 18 amino acids. Germline CDR1 is SGHRS and CDR2 is YFSETQ. The germline V and J ends were trimmed by 1 base and 3 bases, with 17 bases remaining between them. This chain's CDR3 is CASSLFQGAIFGANVLTF. The CDR3 DNA sequence: TGCGCCAGCAGCTTGTTTCAGGGAGCTATTTTTGGGGCCAACGTCCTGACTTTC.

This clonotype was picked up a small number of times. V and J are TRBV7-2 and TRBJ2-1; 7 positions match TRBD2. Germline CDR1 is SGHTA and CDR2 is FQGNSA. The V segment lost 5 bases and the J segment 2 bases; nucleotides outside the gene matches: 9. The CDR3 is 16 amino acids. The CDR3 spells CASSGRGRAAYNEQFF. CDR3 nucleotide sequence: TGTGCCAGCAGCGGCAGAGGGAGGGCCGCCTACAATGAGCAGTTCTTC. Full variable domain (rest looked up from reference TRBV7-2 and TRBJ2-1): GAGVSQSPSNKVTEKGKDVELRCDPISGHTALYWYRQSLGQGLEFLIYFQGNSAPDKSGLPSDRFSAERTGGSVSTLTIQRTQQEDSAVYLCASSGRGRAAYNEQFFGPGTRLTVL.